This T cell receptor (beta chain) was captured in a study of blood T cell repertoires in COVID-19. As for the study in general: The origin of the acute and convalescent COVID-19 samples was the United States, Italy and Spain. Sources were T cells, B-cell-depleted T cells, or PBMCs; the material itself was cDNA or gDNA.

V lost 4 bases and J lost 2, with 11 bases in between. Germline V gene sequence: CDR1 SGHTA, CDR2 FQGNSA. The CDR3 length is 14 residues. In the original processing: Counts of nucleated cells, estimated from reference gene primer amplification, were obtained. Data came from immunoSEQ multiplex PCR; TCRdb stores just in-frame clones and leaves some out. V and J calls and clone size come straight from that table; D and trimming were deduced from the DNA. The sample has roughly 130,000 clones; around three quarters are singletons. Sequencing was done on a sample of peripheral blood. V usage is TRBV7-2 and J usage is TRBJ2-5; TRBD2 might be the D (5 bases). The TCR was taken from a man older than 75 with acute or convalescent COVID-19. In nucleotides, the CDR3 is TGTGCCAGCAGCTACCGACGAGGGCAAGAGACCCAGTACTTC. Translated, it gives CASSYRRGQETQYF.